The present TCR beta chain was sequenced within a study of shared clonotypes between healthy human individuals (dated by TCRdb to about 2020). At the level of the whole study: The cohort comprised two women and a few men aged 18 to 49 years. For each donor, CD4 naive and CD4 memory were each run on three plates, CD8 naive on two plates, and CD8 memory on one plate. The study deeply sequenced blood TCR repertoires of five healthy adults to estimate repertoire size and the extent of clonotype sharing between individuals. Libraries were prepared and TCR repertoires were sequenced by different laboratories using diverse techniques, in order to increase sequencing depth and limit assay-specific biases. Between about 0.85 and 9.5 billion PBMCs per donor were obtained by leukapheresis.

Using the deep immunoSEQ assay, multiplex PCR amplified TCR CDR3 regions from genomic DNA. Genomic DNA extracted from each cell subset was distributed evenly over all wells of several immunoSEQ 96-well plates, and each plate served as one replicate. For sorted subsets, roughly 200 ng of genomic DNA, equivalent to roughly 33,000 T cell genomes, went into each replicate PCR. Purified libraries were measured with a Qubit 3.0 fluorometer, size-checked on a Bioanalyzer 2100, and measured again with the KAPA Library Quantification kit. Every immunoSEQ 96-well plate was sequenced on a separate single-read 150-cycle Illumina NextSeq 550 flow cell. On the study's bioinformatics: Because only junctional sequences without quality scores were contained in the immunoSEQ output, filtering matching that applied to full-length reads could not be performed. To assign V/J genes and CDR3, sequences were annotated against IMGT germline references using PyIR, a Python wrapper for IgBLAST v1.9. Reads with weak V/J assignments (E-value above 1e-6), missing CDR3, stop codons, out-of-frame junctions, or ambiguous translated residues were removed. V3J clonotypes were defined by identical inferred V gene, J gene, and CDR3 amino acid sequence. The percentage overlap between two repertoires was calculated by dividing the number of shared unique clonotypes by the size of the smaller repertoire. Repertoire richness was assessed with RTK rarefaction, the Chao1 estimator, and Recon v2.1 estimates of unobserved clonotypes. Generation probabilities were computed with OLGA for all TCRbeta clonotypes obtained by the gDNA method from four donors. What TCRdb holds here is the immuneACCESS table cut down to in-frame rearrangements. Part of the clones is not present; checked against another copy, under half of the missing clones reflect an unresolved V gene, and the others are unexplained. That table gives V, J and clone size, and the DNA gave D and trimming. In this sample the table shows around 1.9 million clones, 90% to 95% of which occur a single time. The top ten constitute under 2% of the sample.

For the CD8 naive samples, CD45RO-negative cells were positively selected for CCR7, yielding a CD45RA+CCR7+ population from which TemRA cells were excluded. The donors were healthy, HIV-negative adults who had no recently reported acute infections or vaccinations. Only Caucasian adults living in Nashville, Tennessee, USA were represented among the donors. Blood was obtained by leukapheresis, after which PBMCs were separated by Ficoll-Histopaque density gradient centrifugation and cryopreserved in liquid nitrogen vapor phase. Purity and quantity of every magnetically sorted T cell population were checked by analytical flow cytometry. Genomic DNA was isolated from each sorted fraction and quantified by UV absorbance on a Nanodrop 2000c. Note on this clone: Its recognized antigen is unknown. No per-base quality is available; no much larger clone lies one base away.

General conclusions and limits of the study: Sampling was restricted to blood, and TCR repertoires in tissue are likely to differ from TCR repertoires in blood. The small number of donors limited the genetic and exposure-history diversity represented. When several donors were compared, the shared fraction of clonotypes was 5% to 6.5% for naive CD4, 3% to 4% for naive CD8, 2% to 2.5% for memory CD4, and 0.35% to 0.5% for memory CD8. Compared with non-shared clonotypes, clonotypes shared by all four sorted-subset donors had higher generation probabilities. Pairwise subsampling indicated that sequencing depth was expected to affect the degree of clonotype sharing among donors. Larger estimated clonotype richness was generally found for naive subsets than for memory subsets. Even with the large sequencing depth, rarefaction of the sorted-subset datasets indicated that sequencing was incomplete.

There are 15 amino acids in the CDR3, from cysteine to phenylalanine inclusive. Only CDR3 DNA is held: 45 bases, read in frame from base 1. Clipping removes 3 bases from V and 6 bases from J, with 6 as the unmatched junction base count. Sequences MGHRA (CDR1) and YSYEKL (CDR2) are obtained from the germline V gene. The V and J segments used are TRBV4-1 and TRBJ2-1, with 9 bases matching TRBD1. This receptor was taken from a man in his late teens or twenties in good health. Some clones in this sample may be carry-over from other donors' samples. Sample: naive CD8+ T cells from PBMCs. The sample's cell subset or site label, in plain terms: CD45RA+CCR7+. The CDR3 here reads CASSHTGTGSNEQFF. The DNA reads TGCGCCAGCAGCCACACCGGGACAGGGAGCAATGAGCAGTTCTTC.